What follows is one T cell receptor beta chain and its context. The data belong to a study of blood T cell repertoires in COVID-19. At the level of the study: In each case, the material was cDNA or gDNA derived from T cells, B-cell-depleted T cells, or PBMCs.

This CDR3 spans 19 amino acids. CDR1 and CDR2 from the germline V gene are LGHNT and FRNRAP. The V segment lost 3 bases and the J segment 2 bases; nucleotides outside the gene matches: 14. Enrolled through a virtual design, the participants were between roughly 18 and 90 years of age and came from about two dozen US areas. Measured with immunoSEQ multiplex PCR; TCRdb has only the in-frame clones, and not every one. Of 88,000 or so clones in the sample, 80% to 90% were seen once. V usage is TRBV12-5 and J usage is TRBJ2-2; 8 bases line up with TRBD2. Source material: PBMCs or T cells enriched from blood (not recorded which). This TCR was recovered from a woman between 45 and 65 years old with acute COVID-19. The chain's CDR3 is CASGFLQKGSGVNTGELFF. The CDR3, as DNA: TGTGCTAGTGGTTTCCTACAAAAGGGTAGCGGGGTTAACACCGGGGAGCTGTTTTTT.